The entry that follows covers one TCR beta chain sequence. Sequenced by immunoSEQ multiplex PCR; TCRdb stores in-frame clones only, minus some. The data show roughly 250,000 clones, 80% to 90% seen once. The data derive from a study of blood T cell repertoires in COVID-19. There are 13 residues in the CDR3. V was trimmed by 4 bases and J by 6 bases, leaving 12 bases between them. Germline V lookup: CDR1 MNHEY, CDR2 SVGAGI. This chain links TRBV6-5 with TRBJ1-1; possible D gene TRBD1, 6 bases. Material: PBMCs or T cells enriched from blood (not recorded which). This clonotype was sampled from a woman between 25 and 40 years old who had recovered from COVID-19. This CDR3 reads CASSFYRDSEAFF. The CDR3 nucleotides read TGTGCCAGCAGTTTCTACAGGGATTCTGAAGCTTTCTTT.